This T cell receptor beta chain was recovered during a study of spatial heterogeneity in lung cancer. Described time point: sample taken at primary tumor resection. Patients with untreated early-stage non-small cell lung cancer, numbering 72, were the donors. From tumor, nontumor lung or frozen PBMC, whole RNA was taken unsorted for sequencing. Each TCR cDNA molecule bore a unique molecular identifier. TCRdb called the 5' RACE reads again in MiXCR, with one record for every CDR3 protein. The sample has approximately 52,000 distinct CDR3 sequences; less than 6% are singletons. The sample holds many counts of this clonotype. The CDR3 length is 14 residues. Trimming cost V 11 bases and J 2 bases, with 15 bases left between them. CDR1 MDHEN and CDR2 SYDVKM come from the germline V gene.

The genes are TRBV28 and TRBJ2-2, with D maybe TRBD2 (5 bases). Sequenced here: PBMCs, sampled at surgery. The sequence came from a male donor with early-stage non-small cell lung cancer. The CDR3 here is CAVPRRINTGELFF. In nucleotides, the CDR3 is TGTGCCGTCCCAAGGAGGATAAACACCGGGGAGCTGTTTTTT.